There are a few counts of the clone carrying this TCR beta chain. This specimen belongs to a study of identical twins. The V gene end was trimmed by 4 bases and the J gene end by 6 bases; junction bases not matched to a gene: 12. CDR3 length equals 15 residues. The V gene's germline CDR1 is SQVTM and CDR2 ANQGSEA. TCRdb ran MiXCR on the 5' RACE reads and lists one entry per CDR3 protein. The data hold more than 400,000 distinct CDR3 sequences, with about 15% observed a single time. Healthy Caucasians provided all donations. The data were also submitted as part of a second study, on yellow fever vaccine responses in identical twins. As reported in that work: Twins reportedly mounted vaccine T cell responses that seemed partly convergent, partly personalized.

The TCR was taken from a woman between 18 and 29 years old in good health. The sequenced material came from CD4+ T cells sorted from blood. The gene calls are TRBV29-1 and TRBJ2-7, with 10 bases fitting TRBD1. CDR3 residues: CSVVFWVTGGAEQYF. Written as DNA, the CDR3 is TGCAGCGTTGTCTTCTGGGTGACAGGGGGCGCCGAGCAGTACTTC.